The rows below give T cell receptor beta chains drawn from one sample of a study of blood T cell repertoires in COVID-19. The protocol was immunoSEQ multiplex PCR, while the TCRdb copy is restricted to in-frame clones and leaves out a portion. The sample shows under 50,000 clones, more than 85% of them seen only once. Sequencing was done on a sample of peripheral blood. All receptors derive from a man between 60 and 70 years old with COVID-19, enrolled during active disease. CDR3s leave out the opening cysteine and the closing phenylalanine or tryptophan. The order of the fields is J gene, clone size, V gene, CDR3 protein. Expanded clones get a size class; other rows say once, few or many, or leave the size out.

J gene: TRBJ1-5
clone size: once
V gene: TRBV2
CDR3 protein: ASAWKMAGGQNSNQPQH

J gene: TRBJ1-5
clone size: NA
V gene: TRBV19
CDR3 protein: ASSFDRGNQPQH

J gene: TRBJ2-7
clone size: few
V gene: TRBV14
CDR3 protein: ASSLHRTRPPEQY

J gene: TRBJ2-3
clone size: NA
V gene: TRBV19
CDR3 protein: ASSLRTGGTDTQY

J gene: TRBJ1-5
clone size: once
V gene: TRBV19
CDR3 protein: ASSGTGVNNQPQH

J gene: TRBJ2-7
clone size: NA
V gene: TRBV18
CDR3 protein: ASSPRRATYSYEQY

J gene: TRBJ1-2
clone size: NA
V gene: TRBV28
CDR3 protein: ASSLYNTRDREVGYT

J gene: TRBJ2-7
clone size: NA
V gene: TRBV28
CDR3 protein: ASSFWVTGRDEQY

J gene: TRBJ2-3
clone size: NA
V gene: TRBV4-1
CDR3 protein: ASSQSTGEHTDTQY

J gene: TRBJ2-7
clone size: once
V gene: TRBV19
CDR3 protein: ASSIGEAYEQY

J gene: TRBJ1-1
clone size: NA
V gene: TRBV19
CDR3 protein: ASSKTVNTEAF

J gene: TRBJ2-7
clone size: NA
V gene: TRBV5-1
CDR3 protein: ASSRDGAYEQY

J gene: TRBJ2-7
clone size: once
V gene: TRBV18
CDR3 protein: ASSPSGTGGLIGYEQY

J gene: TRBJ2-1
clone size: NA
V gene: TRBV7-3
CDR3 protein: ASSLSQDNEQF

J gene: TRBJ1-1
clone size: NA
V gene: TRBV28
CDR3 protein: ASSLRTGRNTEAF

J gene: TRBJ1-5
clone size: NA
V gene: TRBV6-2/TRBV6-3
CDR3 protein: ASSLSDRDSNQPQH

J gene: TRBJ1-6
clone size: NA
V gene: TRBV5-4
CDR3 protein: ASSLGGGTGGNSPLH

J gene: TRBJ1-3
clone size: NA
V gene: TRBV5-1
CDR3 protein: ASSLQGSGNTIY

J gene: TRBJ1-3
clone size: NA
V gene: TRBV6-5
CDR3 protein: ASGRQGSGNTIY

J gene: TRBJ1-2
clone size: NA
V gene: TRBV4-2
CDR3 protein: ASSETVINYGYT

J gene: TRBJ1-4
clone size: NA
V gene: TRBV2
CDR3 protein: ASVGPNEKLF

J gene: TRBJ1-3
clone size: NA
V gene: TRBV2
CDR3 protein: ASRKQEFGGGNTIY

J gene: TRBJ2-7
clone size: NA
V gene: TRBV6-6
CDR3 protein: ASSWGGEGPHEQY

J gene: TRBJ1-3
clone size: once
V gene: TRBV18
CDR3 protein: ASSPPGQGTGNTIY

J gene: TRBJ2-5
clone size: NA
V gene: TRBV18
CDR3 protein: ASSQGGEETQY

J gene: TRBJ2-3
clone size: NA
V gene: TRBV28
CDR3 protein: ASMASGTSTDTQY

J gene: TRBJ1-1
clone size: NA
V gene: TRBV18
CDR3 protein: ASSPRISRENTEAF

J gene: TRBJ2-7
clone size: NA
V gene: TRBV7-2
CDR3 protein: ASSLGGTPSYEQY

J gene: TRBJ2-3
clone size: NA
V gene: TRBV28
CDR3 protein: ASSPHHTQY

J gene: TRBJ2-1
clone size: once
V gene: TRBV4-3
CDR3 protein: ASSQEVVARYNEQF

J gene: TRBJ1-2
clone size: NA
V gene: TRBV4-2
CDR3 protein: ASSQETAYGYT

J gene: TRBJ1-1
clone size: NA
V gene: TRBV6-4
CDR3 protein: ASSAWTGDTEAF

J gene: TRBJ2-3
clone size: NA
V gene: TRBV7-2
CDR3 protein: ASSQLASGGVSTDTQY

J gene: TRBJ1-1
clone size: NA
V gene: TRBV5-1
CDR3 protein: ASSFLSLGGTNTEAF

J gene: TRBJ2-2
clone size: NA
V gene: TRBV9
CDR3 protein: ASSVGGGATTGELF

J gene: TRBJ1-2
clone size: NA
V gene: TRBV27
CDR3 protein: ASSGRGPNYGYT

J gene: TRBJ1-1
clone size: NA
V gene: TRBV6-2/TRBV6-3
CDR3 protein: ASSYPAGPNTEAF

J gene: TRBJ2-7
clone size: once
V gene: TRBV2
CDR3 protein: ASSGSTGLVYYEQY

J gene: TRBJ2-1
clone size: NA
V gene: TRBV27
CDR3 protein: ASRPNRALPYNEQF